This T cell receptor beta chain emerged from a study of T-cell reconstitution after alpha-beta-depleted transplantation in children. On this clonotype: What it binds is unknown. At one end, the junction sequence differs from germline, possibly due to a read error.

The study's findings and limits: A year had passed since transplant, and T-cell counts and diversity by then came mostly from newly produced T cells.

Molecular barcoding with unique molecular identifiers was used for the TCRbeta library. TCRdb reprocessed the PCR reads with MiXCR, giving one entry per CDR3 protein. The repertoire holds over 150,000 distinct CDR3 sequences, 5% to 7.5% seen once, with around 4.4% in the top ten. The receptor comes from a girl less than two years old with combined immunodeficiency, due to receive a stem cell transplant. Source: PBMCs, taken before TCRalphabeta/CD19-depleted stem cell transplant.

DNA of the CDR3: TGTGCCAGCAGTTTGGCCCCCACAGATACGGAGTATTTT. Translation: CASSLAPTDTEYF. The chain uses TRBV12-3 or TRBV12-4 and TRBJ2-3; no firm D call. The CDR3 has 13 amino acids.